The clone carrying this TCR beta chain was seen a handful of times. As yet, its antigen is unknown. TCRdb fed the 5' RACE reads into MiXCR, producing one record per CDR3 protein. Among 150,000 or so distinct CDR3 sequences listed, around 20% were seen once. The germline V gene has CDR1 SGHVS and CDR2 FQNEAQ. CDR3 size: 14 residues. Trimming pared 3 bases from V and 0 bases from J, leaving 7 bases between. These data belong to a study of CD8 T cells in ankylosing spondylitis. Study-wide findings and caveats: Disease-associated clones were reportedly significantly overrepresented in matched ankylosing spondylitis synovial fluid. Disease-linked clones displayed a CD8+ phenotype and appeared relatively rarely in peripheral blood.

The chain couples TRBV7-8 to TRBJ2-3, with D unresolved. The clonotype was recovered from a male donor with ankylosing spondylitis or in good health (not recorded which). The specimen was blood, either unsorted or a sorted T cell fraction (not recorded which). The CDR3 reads CASSFGRSTDTQYF. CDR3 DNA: TGTGCCAGCAGCTTTGGACGAAGCACAGATACGCAGTATTTT. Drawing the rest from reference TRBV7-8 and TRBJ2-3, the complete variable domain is GAGVSQSPRYKVAKRGQDVALRCDPISGHVSLFWYQQALGQGPEFLTYFQNEAQLDKSGLPSDRFFAERPEGSVSTLKIQRTQQEDSAVYLCASSFGRSTDTQYFGPGTRLTVL.